Presented here are 23 T cell receptor beta chains from one specimen sequenced in a study of shared clonotypes between healthy human individuals. The assay was immunoSEQ multiplex PCR, and TCRdb's table has in-frame clones only and misses some. The sample shows 2 million to 2.5 million clones, nearly 97% of them seen only once. The sequencing sample was made of naive CD4+ T cells sorted from blood. Indicated subset: CD45RA+ positively selected. The receptors were gathered from a man aged 18 to 30 in good health.

V gene TRBV4-1 combines with J gene TRBJ2-1; D not certain. Germline V lookup: CDR1 MGHRA, CDR2 YSYEKL. This CDR3 spans 18 amino acids. The germline V and J ends were trimmed by 1 base and 3 bases, with 19 bases remaining between them. The CDR3 spells CASSQARSQLVSYNEQFF. As DNA, the CDR3 is TGCGCCAGCAGCCAAGCTAGGTCCCAGTTAGTAAGCTACAATGAGCAGTTCTTC.

The chain recombines TRBV4-1 with TRBJ2-7; tentatively, D is TRBD2 (5 bases). CDR3 length: 13 residues. Trimming took off 5 bases at V and 4 bases at J, with 12 bases between the two ends. Germline V gene data show CDR1 as MGHRA and CDR2 as YSYEKL. The CDR3 loop reads CASSYGRDYEQYF. The CDR3 DNA reads TGCGCCAGCAGCTATGGACGGGATTACGAGCAGTACTTC.

This clone was observed a handful of times. The chain uses TRBV6-5 and TRBJ1-1; maybe TRBD1 (5 bases). The CDR3 runs to 16 residues. The ends were cut back, 0 bases at V and 7 bases at J, with 18 bases in the middle. From germline, CDR1 is MNHEY and CDR2 SVGAGI. CDR3 bases: TGTGCCAGCAGTTACTCGGGGCTGGCAGGGCCATATGAAGCTTTCTTT. It codes for CASSYSGLAGPYEAFF.

The chain employs TRBV5-1 and TRBJ2-3; tentative D call: TRBD2 (5 bases). The CDR3 is made up of 17 amino acids. CDR1 SGHRS and CDR2 YFSETQ come from the germline V gene. Trimming cost V 1 base and J 2 bases, with 17 bases left between them. DNA of the CDR3: TGCGCCAGCAGCTTGCACCCCCGGTGGGAGTCCACAGATACGCAGTATTTT. Translation: CASSLHPRWESTDTQYF.

The gene calls are TRBV7-2 and TRBJ2-7; 9 bases match TRBD2. The V segment lost 5 bases and the J segment 2 bases; nucleotides outside the gene matches: 4. The CDR3 consists of 14 residues. Germline V gene sequence: CDR1 SGHTA, CDR2 FQGNSA. The chain's CDR3 is CASSPSGDTYEQYF. The CDR3, as DNA: TGTGCCAGCAGCCCTAGCGGGGACACCTACGAGCAGTACTTC. The full variable domain, its missing parts supplied by reference TRBV7-2 and TRBJ2-7, is GAGVSQSPSNKVTEKGKDVELRCDPISGHTALYWYRQSLGQGLEFLIYFQGNSAPDKSGLPSDRFSAERTGGSVSTLTIQRTQQEDSAVYLCASSPSGDTYEQYFGPGTRLTVT.

The V gene is TRBV14, the J gene TRBJ1-2; D is unresolved. Looked up from germline, CDR1 is SGHDN and CDR2 is FVKESK. The CDR3 runs to 14 residues. Trimming cost V 1 base and J 8 bases, with 14 bases left between them. The CDR3 here is CASSQVYAGSGYTF. CDR3 sequence (DNA): TGTGCCAGCAGCCAAGTTTACGCGGGCAGCGGCTACACCTTC.

To note about this clone: One junction end does not reproduce the germline sequence, and a read error may be involved. The CDR3 DNA reads TGTGCCAGCAGCGAAGCCGGGGTGTGGTATGGCTACACCTTC. Its protein is CASSEAGVWYGYTF. The chain joins TRBV2 to TRBJ1-2; no reliable D call. This CDR3 is built from 14 residues. Germline CDR1 is SNHLY and CDR2 is FYNNEI.

This chain joins TRBV18 and TRBJ2-7, with 14 bases identical to TRBD2. Germline V gene lookup returns CDR1 KGHSH and CDR2 LQKENI. This CDR3 spans 17 amino acids. Germline trimming cut 0 bases from V and 2 bases from J; bases unmatched to any gene: 3. The CDR3 loop reads CASSPPGTSGSAYEQYF. The CDR3 bases are TGTGCCAGCTCACCACCCGGGACTAGCGGGAGTGCCTACGAGCAGTACTTC.

The V gene is TRBV18, the J gene TRBJ1-1; the D gene is possibly TRBD1 (5 bases). The length of the CDR3 is 13 residues. Germline V gene lookup returns CDR1 KGHSH and CDR2 LQKENI. Trimming left V 3 bases short and J 4 bases short, with 9 bases between. This CDR3 reads CASSPLGATEAFF. CDR3 sequence (DNA): TGTGCCAGCTCACCGCTCGGGGCCACTGAAGCTTTCTTT.

The chain is built from TRBV7-9 and TRBJ1-2, with D hard to call. This CDR3 spans 13 amino acids. V was shortened by 0 bases and J by 2 bases, with 4 bases between the two germline ends. Germline values: CDR1 SEHNR, CDR2 FQNEAQ (reference sequence). In DNA form, the CDR3 reads TGTGCCAGCAGCTTAGCTTCCAACTATGGCTACACCTTC. Its translation is CASSLASNYGYTF.

The genes are TRBV6-5 and TRBJ1-1, with unresolved D. The germline V and J ends were trimmed by 6 bases and 3 bases, with 14 bases remaining between them. CDR1 and CDR2 from the germline V gene are MNHEY and SVGAGI. CDR3 length: 14 residues. Here the CDR3 DNA reads TGTGCCAGCAGCCAACTGAGGGTTGACACTGAAGCTTTCTTT. This encodes CASSQLRVDTEAFF.

This sequence joins TRBV5-6 and TRBJ1-4; 8 nucleotides agree with TRBD1. The CDR3 extends over 16 amino acids. The germline V gene has CDR1 SGHDT and CDR2 YYEEEE. V lost 1 base and J lost 3; bases outside the gene matches: 5. CDR3 sequence (DNA): TGTGCCAGCAGCTTGTCAGGGGGCGCGCCTAATGAAAAACTGTTTTTT. This gives the protein CASSLSGGAPNEKLFF.

This chain connects TRBV18 to TRBJ2-1; D gene uncertain. This CDR3 is built from 16 residues. Germline V gene data show CDR1 as KGHSH and CDR2 as LQKENI. The V end was cut by 1 base, the J end by 3 bases, with 13 bases between. CDR3 sequence reads: CASSPRQEVGYNEQFF. CDR3 sequence (DNA): TGTGCCAGCTCACCACGTCAAGAGGTCGGCTACAATGAGCAGTTCTTC. The variable domain in full, completed from reference TRBV18 and TRBJ2-1, reads NAGVMQNPRHLVRRRGQEARLRCSPMKGHSHVYWYRQLPEEGLKFMVYLQKENIIDESGMPKERFSAEFPKEGPSILRIQQVVRGDSAAYFCASSPRQEVGYNEQFFGPGTRLTVL.

In the case of this clone: The sample holds other DNA sequences that translate to the same CDR3. V is TRBV11-2 and J is TRBJ2-7, with unresolved D. V lost 1 base and J lost 0, with 4 bases in between. The CDR3 has 13 residues. Germline loops: CDR1 SGHAT, CDR2 FQNNGV. The CDR3 sequence is CASSLVSSYEQYF. CDR3 coding DNA: TGTGCCAGCAGCTTAGTCAGCTCCTACGAGCAGTACTTC.

This chain connects TRBV28 to TRBJ1-2; maybe TRBD1 (6 bases). The V end was cut by 10 bases, the J end by 8 bases, with 17 bases between. Germline CDR1 is MDHEN and CDR2 is SYDVKM. The CDR3 has 12 amino acids. CDR3 region: CAINYRQEGYTF. The CDR3 DNA is TGTGCCATCAACTATCGACAGGAAGGCTACACCTTC.

The chain joins TRBV10-3 to TRBJ1-6, with 7 bases lining up with TRBD1. The length of the CDR3 is 16 residues. Unmatched junction bases numbered 12, after V lost 8 bases and J lost 5 bases. CDR1 is ENHRY, CDR2 SYGVKD, per germline. CDR3 bases: TGTGCCATCGGGCGGGGGGGGACAGTCAATAATTCACCCCTCCACTTT. This sequence encodes CAIGRGGTVNNSPLHF.

The chain employs TRBV4-3 and TRBJ2-3; possibly TRBD1 for D (5 bases). In germline, CDR1 is LGHNA, CDR2 YSLEER. Between the trimmed V and J ends, which lost 4 bases and 2 bases, there was a span of 13 bases. This CDR3 has 15 amino acids. The CDR3 loop is CASSLTQGHTDTQYF. CDR3 coding DNA: TGCGCCAGCAGCCTCACTCAGGGCCACACAGATACGCAGTATTTT.

The chain uses TRBV27 and TRBJ2-7, with TRBD1 matching 7 bases. With V trimmed by 1 base and J by 2 bases, 5 bases remained unmatched. There are 15 residues in the CDR3. The germline V gene encodes CDR1 MNHEY and CDR2 SMNVEV (reference sequence). The CDR3 reads CASSLLGTAAYEQYF. CDR3 coding DNA: TGTGCCAGCAGTTTATTAGGGACAGCGGCCTACGAGCAGTACTTC.

V and J are TRBV19 and TRBJ1-1; D unresolved. The V end lost 3 bases, the J end lost 1 base, and 9 bases lay between the germline ends. Germline CDR1 is LNHDA and CDR2 is SQIVND (reference sequence). The length of the CDR3 is 14 residues. The CDR3 region has the DNA TGTGCCAGTAGTATTGCTATCTGGAACACTGAAGCTTTCTTT. This encodes CASSIAIWNTEAFF. Based on the CDR3 plus reference TRBV19 and TRBJ1-1, the full variable domain is DGGITQSPKYLFRKEGQNVTLSCEQNLNHDAMYWYRQDPGQGLRLIYYSQIVNDFQKGDIAEGYSVSREKKESFPLTVTSAQKNPTAFYLCASSIAIWNTEAFFGQGTRLTVV.

The gene calls are TRBV5-4 and TRBJ1-6, with TRBD1 as a possible D gene (5 bases). CDR3 length equals 15 residues. Germline V gene sequence: CDR1 SGHNT, CDR2 YYREEE (reference sequence). V was pared by 5 bases and J by 8 bases, with 17 bases between. CDR3 residues: CASRVSGGDHSPLHF. The DNA of the CDR3 is TGTGCCAGCAGAGTCTCTGGCGGGGACCATTCACCCCTCCACTTT.

The sample holds one count of this clone. This sequence joins TRBV6-6 and TRBJ2-5; 10 bases agree with TRBD2. The CDR3 is made up of 15 amino acids. Germline V CDR1 and CDR2: MNHNY, SVGAGI (reference sequence). With 10 bases clipped from V and 2 bases from J, the junction kept 10 bases outside the gene matches. DNA of the CDR3: TGTGCCATCGGCACTAGCGGGGTGGGGCAAGAGACCCAGTACTTC. Translated: CAIGTSGVGQETQYF.

V is TRBV30 and J is TRBJ2-1, with a weak D call TRBD2 (5 bases). Germline CDR1 GTSNPN, CDR2 SVGIG (reference sequence). Trimming removed 1 base at V and 7 bases at J, with 11 bases between. The CDR3 consists of 13 residues. DNA of the CDR3: TGTGCCTGGAGTGGAGGGCCCGGAAATGAGCAGTTCTTC. It encodes CAWSGGPGNEQFF.

The V call is TRBV6-1, the J call TRBJ2-7; 10 nucleotides match TRBD1. The junction had 7 bases not matched to a gene; V was cut back by 2 bases and J by 3 bases. Per the germline V gene, CDR1 is MNHNS and CDR2 is SASEGT. The CDR3 loop spans 16 amino acids. In nucleotides, the CDR3 is TGTGCCAGCAGTGAATGGGGGACAGGGGAAATCTACGAGCAGTACTTC. This gives the protein CASSEWGTGEIYEQYF.